Listed here is a single T cell receptor (beta chain). The V gene lost 2 bases and the J gene lost 8 bases, with 16 bases spanning the gap. The CDR3 is 15 residues long. In germline, CDR1 is KGHSH, CDR2 LQKENI. This specimen belongs to a study of blood T cell repertoires in COVID-19. The wider study: Donors in the United States, Italy and Spain gave samples during acute or convalescent COVID-19. T cells, B-cell-depleted T cells, or PBMCs supplied cDNA or gDNA.

Original processing methods: Cell counts per sample came from amplifying reference gene primers. TCRdb keeps only in-frame clones here, not all; method: immunoSEQ multiplex PCR. V, J and clone size were drawn from that table, and D and trimming were deduced from the DNA. The data show tens of thousands of clones, around 85% seen once. This chain joins TRBV18 and TRBJ2-1; D is possibly TRBD2 (6 bases). The TCR comes from a man between 65 and 85 years old with acute or convalescent COVID-19. Sequences were obtained from peripheral blood. The chain's CDR3 is CASSPTRRDVHEQFF. CDR3 DNA sequence: TGTGCCAGCTCACCAACCAGGCGGGACGTCCATGAGCAGTTCTTC.